The present entry profiles one T cell receptor beta chain with its context. The sample belongs to a study of T cell responses to AZD1222 COVID-19 vaccine. Sequencing was performed with immunoSEQ multiplex PCR; in TCRdb, only in-frame clones are kept and a portion is missing. The sample lists some 96,000 clones; 89% were seen once. The CDR3 extends over 16 amino acids. CDR1 KGHDR and CDR2 SFDVKD come from the germline V gene. V lost 5 bases to trimming and J lost 3 bases, with 15 bases between them. The sample was peripheral blood, taken on day 0 of AZD1222 vaccination. This rearrangement joins TRBV24-1 to TRBJ2-2; no clear D. The origin of this receptor is an adult in good health. As DNA, the CDR3 is TGTGCCACCAGTGCGGTTGCGGCAGGAGACACCGGGGAGCTGTTTTTT. Its translation: CATSAVAAGDTGELFF.